A single T cell receptor beta chain is shown here with its context. Germline CDR1 is MDHEN and CDR2 is SYDVKM. The CDR3 is 12 amino acids. The V end was cut by 5 bases, the J end by 9 bases, with 11 bases between. Study members were between about 18 and 89 years old and lived in approximately 25 US regions. Membership in each cohort depended on participant-reported clinical history. Repertoires were generated with immunoSEQ multiplex PCR, while TCRdb's copy carries only in-frame clones and drops some. This sample has around 180,000 clones, with less than 85% found just once. This sample was included in a study of blood T cell repertoires in COVID-19. At the level of the study: The United States, Italy and Spain supplied acute and convalescent COVID-19 samples.

The sequence was obtained from a man aged 45-65 years who had recovered from COVID-19. The gene calls are TRBV28 and TRBJ1-5; D is uncertain. The specimen sequenced was PBMCs or T cells enriched from blood (not recorded which). The CDR3 nucleotides are TGTGCCAGCAGTCCCAATAACTGGCCCCAGCATTTT. Its translation is CASSPNNWPQHF.